This record covers a single T cell receptor (beta chain). TCRdb's copy holds only in-frame clones and misses some; the assay was immunoSEQ multiplex PCR. Of roughly 280,000 clones listed, around 84% were seen once; the top ten hold under 5%. The sample originates from a study of blood T cell repertoires in COVID-19. The overall study: The study drew acute and convalescent COVID-19 samples from the United States, Italy and Spain.

The CDR3 has 14 residues. V was pared by 0 bases and J by 3 bases, with 9 bases between. Germline V gives CDR1 GTSNPN, CDR2 SVGIG (reference sequence). The gene calls are TRBV30 and TRBJ1-3; D is undetermined. Sequencing was carried out using peripheral blood. This TCR derives from a man in his sixties with acute or convalescent COVID-19. The CDR3 DNA is TGTGCCTGGAGTGTAAGAGCTTTTGGAAACACCATATATTTT. Translation gives CAWSVRAFGNTIYF. Drawing the rest from reference TRBV30 and TRBJ1-3, the complete variable domain is SQTIHQWPATLVQPVGSPLSLECTVEGTSNPNLYWYRQAAGRGLQLLFYSVGIGQISSEVPQNLSASRPQDRQFILSSKKLLLSDSGFYLCAWSVRAFGNTIYFGEGSWLTVV.